This TCR beta chain was sequenced for a study of T cell changes during pregnancy in multiple sclerosis (dated by TCRdb to the late 2010s). Background on the whole study: Changes in the T cell repertoire over the course of pregnancy were examined in this study in women with multiple sclerosis.

A word on this clone: The antigen it binds to is not known. Per-base qualities were not stored, and no clone one base away is much larger.

Reading from cysteine to phenylalanine, the CDR3 counts 16 amino acids. Just the 48-base CDR3 DNA is kept, in frame starting at base 1. Per the germline V gene, MGHDK is the CDR1 and SYGVNS is the CDR2. Germline trimming: 2 bases from V, 6 bases from J; junction bases outside gene matches: 8. Library prep was done by the immunoSEQ multiplex PCR assay. TCRdb stores this immuneACCESS table with in-frame sequences only. Part of the clones is absent; in the studies checked, under half of the shortfall reflects unresolved V genes, and no reason is known for the rest. The sample table records some 75,000 clones; over 90% of these occur just once. The ten largest clones add up to more than 0.95% of the sample.

The TCR sequence derives from a female donor with multiple sclerosis, enrolled in a pregnancy study. The sequence links TRBV25-1 to TRBJ2-1; 9 middle bases align to TRBD1. Sequencing was performed on peripheral blood, taken in the second trimester of pregnancy. The CDR3 corresponds to CASSERRQGVSNEQFF. The base sequence is TGTGCCAGCAGTGAAAGACGACAGGGGGTATCCAATGAGCAGTTCTTC.